This T cell receptor (beta chain) was recovered during a study of blood T cell repertoires in COVID-19. The overall study: Donors in the United States, Italy and Spain gave samples during acute or convalescent COVID-19. PBMCs, B-cell-depleted T cells, or T cells were the source of the cDNA or gDNA that made up the material.

The authors' processing: Reference gene primer amplification yielded estimated nucleated cell counts. Profiling relied on immunoSEQ multiplex PCR, and the TCRdb table lists in-frame clones only, not all of them. V and J calls and clone size are given by that table; D and trimming were obtained from the DNA. This table has about 190,000 clones, roughly 80% appearing once. This clone has only one observation. Germline V gives CDR1 SNHLY, CDR2 FYNNEI. Trimming shortened V by 5 bases and J by 0 bases, and 14 bases separated the two germline ends. This CDR3 comprises 16 residues. The chain couples TRBV2 to TRBJ2-4; tentative D call: TRBD1 (6 bases). The origin of this receptor is a man aged 25-45 years with active or convalescent COVID-19. Sequenced material: peripheral blood. The CDR3 loop reads CASSRQANLAKNIQYF. DNA for the CDR3: TGTGCCAGCAGTAGACAGGCCAACCTAGCCAAAAACATTCAGTACTTC.